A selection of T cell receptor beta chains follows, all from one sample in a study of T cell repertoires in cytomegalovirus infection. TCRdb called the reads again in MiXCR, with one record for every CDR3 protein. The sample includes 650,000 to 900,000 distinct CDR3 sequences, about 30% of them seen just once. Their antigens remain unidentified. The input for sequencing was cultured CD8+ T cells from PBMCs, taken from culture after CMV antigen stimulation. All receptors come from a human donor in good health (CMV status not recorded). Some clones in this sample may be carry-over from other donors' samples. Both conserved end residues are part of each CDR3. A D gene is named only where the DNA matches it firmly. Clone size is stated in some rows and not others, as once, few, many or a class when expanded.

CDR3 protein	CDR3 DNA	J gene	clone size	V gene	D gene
CASTGASPNTEAFF	TGTGCCAGCACAGGGGCCTCCCCGAACACTGAAGCTTTCTTT	TRBJ1-1	-	TRBV28	-
CASNFGTSGVNEQFF	TGTGCCAGCAACTTCGGGACTAGCGGCGTCAATGAGCAGTTCTTC	TRBJ2-1	-	TRBV27	TRBD2
CASSEVSFTDTQYF	TGTGCCAGCAGTGAGGTCTCCTTCACAGATACGCAGTATTTT	TRBJ2-3	few	TRBV25-1	-
CASSPWINQETQYF	TGTGCCAGCAGTCCCTGGATCAACCAAGAGACCCAGTACTTC	TRBJ2-5	once	TRBV6-2/TRBV6-3	-
CASSSYSNRDRNTGELFF	TGTGCCAGCAGTTCTTATTCAAACCGGGACAGGAACACCGGGGAGCTGTTTTTT	TRBJ2-2	-	TRBV6-2/TRBV6-3	TRBD1
CASSFGQGYSPLHF	TGTGCCAGCAGTTTCGGACAGGGGTATTCACCCCTCCACTTT	TRBJ1-6	-	TRBV27	TRBD1
CASSDTYTEAFF	TGTGCCAGCAGTGATACTTACACTGAAGCTTTCTTT	TRBJ1-1	few	TRBV2	-
CASSLSPGGNYGYTF	TGTGCCAGCAGTTTATCGCCCGGAGGAAACTATGGCTACACCTTC	TRBJ1-2	few	TRBV27	-
CASSYGRSDLLGYGYTF	TGTGCCAGCAGTTACGGCAGGAGTGATTTGCTCGGCTATGGCTACACCTTC	TRBJ1-2	-	TRBV6-5	-
CASSYGLDSNQPQHF	TGTGCCAGCAGTTATGGACTCGATAGCAATCAGCCCCAGCATTTT	TRBJ1-5	-	TRBV6-2/TRBV6-3	-
CASSLRHGVSTEAFF	TGTGCCAGCAGCTTACGACATGGGGTCAGCACTGAAGCTTTCTTT	TRBJ1-1	-	TRBV7-2	-
CASSESRIGGPLDSGANVLTF	TGCGCCAGCAGTGAGTCGAGAATAGGCGGGCCTTTAGACTCTGGGGCCAACGTCCTGACTTTC	TRBJ2-6	few	TRBV10-2	-
CASSFLTTGSSNTEAFF	TGTGCCAGCAGTTTCCTAACCACGGGGTCTTCGAACACTGAAGCTTTCTTT	TRBJ1-1	-	TRBV27	-
CASSQGQGWTGELFF	TGTGCCAGCAGTCAAGGACAGGGGTGGACCGGGGAGCTGTTTTTT	TRBJ2-2	-	TRBV7-9	TRBD1
CASSITGGAVKPQHF	TGTGCCAGCAGCATAACAGGGGGCGCGGTAAAGCCCCAGCATTTT	TRBJ1-5	few	TRBV6-2/TRBV6-3	TRBD1
CATGLAGTDTQYF	TGTGCCACCGGGCTAGCGGGGACAGATACGCAGTATTTT	TRBJ2-3	-	TRBV15	TRBD2
CASSLWLSDRGTDTQYF	TGTGCCAGCAGCTTATGGTTGTCGGACAGGGGGACAGATACGCAGTATTTT	TRBJ2-3	many	TRBV7-6	TRBD1
CASSINGNYGYTF	TGTGCCAGTAGTATCAACGGAAACTATGGCTACACCTTC	TRBJ1-2	few	TRBV19	-
CSARGVDLANVLTF	TGCAGTGCTAGAGGGGTGGATTTGGCCAACGTCCTGACTTTC	TRBJ2-6	-	TRBV20-1	-
CASSLAVAGPDTQYF	TGTGCCAGCAGCTTAGCCGTGGCGGGGCCAGATACGCAGTATTTT	TRBJ2-3	many	TRBV7-6	-
CASSRLDGRYGYTF	TGTGCCAGCAGTCGGCTCGACGGACGCTATGGCTACACCTTC	TRBJ1-2	few	TRBV6-2/TRBV6-3	-
CASSFVPGTGFDEQFF	TGTGCCAGCAGTTTCGTGCCCGGGACAGGTTTTGATGAGCAGTTCTTC	TRBJ2-1	-	TRBV27	TRBD1
CASSFGQLQRANVLTF	TGTGCCAGCAGCTTCGGACAGTTGCAGAGGGCCAACGTCCTGACTTTC	TRBJ2-6	few	TRBV5-7	-
CASSYSPYLEGDNEQFF	TGTGCCAGCAGTTACAGCCCCTACCTAGAGGGGGACAATGAGCAGTTCTTC	TRBJ2-1	few	TRBV6-5	-
CASSLPGRGFSSPLHF	TGTGCCAGCAGCTTGCCGGGACGCGGATTTAGTTCACCCCTCCACTTT	TRBJ1-6	-	TRBV7-2	-
CASSQVPAGEQYF	TGCGCCAGCAGCCAAGTACCAGCGGGAGAGCAGTACTTC	TRBJ2-7	few	TRBV4-1	TRBD2
CASSESRGPGYTF	TGTGCCAGCAGTGAAAGCAGGGGGCCTGGCTACACCTTC	TRBJ1-2	few	TRBV6-1	TRBD1
CASSSLRGGNEKLFF	TGTGCCAGCAGCTCCCTACGGGGGGGTAATGAAAAACTGTTTTTT	TRBJ1-4	-	TRBV7-4	-
CASSFGDEQYF	TGTGCCAGCAGCTTCGGGGACGAGCAGTATTTT	TRBJ2-3	many	TRBV7-2	-
CASSSIGIAGGYVRTQYF	TGTGCCAGCAGCTCCATCGGGATAGCGGGGGGCTATGTAAGGACCCAGTACTTC	TRBJ2-5	many	TRBV7-6	TRBD2
CASSLVDRLYEQYF	TGTGCCAGCAGCTTAGTAGACAGATTATACGAGCAGTACTTC	TRBJ2-7	few	TRBV7-6	-
CASSGRGNQPQHF	TGTGCCAGTAGCGGAAGGGGGAATCAGCCCCAGCATTTT	TRBJ1-5	-	TRBV19	-
CASSQEAGGQPQHF	TGCGCCAGCAGCCAAGAGGCCGGGGGGCAGCCCCAGCATTTT	TRBJ1-5	few	TRBV4-1	-
CASSQPMNTGELFF	TGTGCCAGCAGCCAACCAATGAACACCGGGGAGCTGTTTTTT	TRBJ2-2	few	TRBV14	-
CASSFSTVLNTEAFF	TGTGCTAGCAGTTTCTCGACGGTGCTGAACACTGAAGCTTTCTTT	TRBJ1-1	few	TRBV7-7	-
CASSYFSDGYTF	TGTGCCAGCAGTTACTTTTCGGATGGCTACACCTTC	TRBJ1-2	few	TRBV6-2/TRBV6-3	-
CSVSGGLGNEQFF	TGCAGCGTCTCAGGGGGCTTGGGTAATGAGCAGTTCTTC	TRBJ2-1	-	TRBV29-1	TRBD1